This entry features one TCR beta chain sequence. The target of this receptor is not known. The record has no base qualities; no much larger clone is one base away. The CDR3 starts with the cysteine, ends with the phenylalanine, and has 18 residues. Only CDR3 DNA is held: 54 bases, read in frame from base 1. Per the germline V gene (reference sequence), LNHDA is the CDR1 and SQIVND is the CDR2. V lost 5 bases and J lost 6 bases, and the count of bases not matched to a germline gene is 16. The time point label corresponds to: baseline before first vaccination. Vaccinee samples were obtained from the UK trials COV001 and COV002, which included a single-blind randomized controlled phase 2/3 trial of AZD1222 (ChAdOx1 nCoV-19) in healthy adults. Trial participant PBMC samples were collected at day 0 and day 28 after the second dose for TCRbeta chain sequencing. The CDR3 regions of human TCRbeta chains were analyzed by immunosequencing. The study's processing was this. TCRs in the repertoires were matched against a reference library of SARS-CoV-2-specific TCRs that had been generated with the MIRA antigen-specificity platform. Breadth was defined as the fraction of unique TCRs that were SARS-CoV-2-associated. Depth was defined as the fraction of total T cells that were SARS-CoV-2-associated. Using the MIRA data, every spike-specific TCR was mapped to the spike region that the TCR reacted to and assigned to either a CD4 or a CD8 class. Log10-transformed breadth and depth values were compared by one-way ANOVA with Sidak's multiple comparisons tests. What TCRdb holds here is the immuneACCESS table cut down to in-frame rearrangements. Part of the clones is not present; checked against another copy, under half of the missing clones reflect an unresolved V gene, and the others are unexplained. D and trimming come from the DNA, and the V and J calls and clone size come from that table. The sample has some 120,000 clones on record, roughly 84% of them singletons. The top ten clones comprise 1% to 1.5% of the sample.

This sample is drawn from a study of T cell responses to AZD1222 COVID-19 vaccine (dated by TCRdb to the early 2020s). Background on the whole study: AZD1222 recipients with second doses at about 4 weeks or about 12 weeks were pooled, because spike-specific TCR depth and breadth did not differ between schedules. A total of around 240 trial participants underwent TCR sequencing, of whom 200 to 220 had received two doses of AZD1222 and some 26 had received two doses of the MenACWY control vaccine. Enrollment into the trials was organized by age into subgroups of 18-55, 56-69 and 70-plus years, and those subgroups contained roughly 150, 30 and 60 TCR-sequenced participants, respectively.

General conclusions and limits of the study: In the small 56-69-year group, the increase in depth fell short of significance, most likely because of low power. Only five to seven AZD1222 recipients were SARS-CoV-2 seropositive at baseline, limiting conclusions about previously exposed vaccinees. Nearly half of unique spike-specific TCRs reportedly recognized epitopes outside regions mutated in the B.1.351 and B.1.1.7 variants. No day 14 peak-response samples were available, so repertoires were characterized only after the peak T cell response. Most participants were white British and females outnumbered males, and the authors suggested that clonal diversity may have been underestimated. A significant rise in spike-specific TCR breadth and depth was observed after two AZD1222 doses relative to day 0 and relative to MenACWY recipients. Vaccine-associated CD4 TCRs spanned the whole spike protein, with dominant responses in regions 160-218 and 743-854.

Sequencing was performed on peripheral blood, taken on day 0 of AZD1222 vaccination. This clonotype was obtained from an adult in good health. This receptor chain uses TRBV19 and TRBJ2-2, with 9 bases matching TRBD1. DNA sequence: TGTGCCAGTAGTGCCCTCGCTCGGACAGGGGATTGGCCCGGGGAGCTGTTTTTT. The encoded protein is CASSALARTGDWPGELFF.